These 20 T cell receptor beta chains originate from one sample sequenced in a study of T-cell reconstitution after alpha-beta-depleted transplantation in children. Unique molecular identifiers were used to barcode this TCRbeta library. TCRdb re-called the PCR reads with MiXCR, one entry per CDR3 protein. The sample records 450,000 to 600,000 distinct CDR3 sequences, approximately 20% being singletons. The source material was PBMCs from the stem cell graft donor, sampled from the stem cell graft. Receptors originate from a human donor who donated a stem cell graft to a child with acute lymphoblastic leukemia.

The chain combines TRBV6-5 with TRBJ1-4, with a tentative D call TRBD1 (5 bases). This CDR3 has 15 residues. The V gene's germline CDR1 is MNHEY and CDR2 SVGAGI. The V and J ends lost 0 bases and 7 bases respectively, with 12 bases between them. Here the CDR3 reads CASSYSNSRAEKLFF. The CDR3 DNA is TGTGCCAGCAGTTACTCCAACTCCAGGGCTGAAAAACTGTTTTTT.

This rearrangement joins TRBV29-1 to TRBJ1-2, with 8 bases fitting TRBD1. Trimming at V came to 5 bases and at J to 1 base, leaving 15 bases not matched to a gene. The CDR3 has 17 amino acids. Germline CDR1 and CDR2: SQVTM and ANQGSEA. This CDR3 is CSVFTSGQVFINYGYTF. The CDR3 bases are TGCAGCGTTTTTACGTCGGGACAGGTTTTTATTAACTATGGCTACACCTTC.

The chain is built from TRBV20-1 and TRBJ2-1; D may be TRBD1 (5 bases). Germline V gene lookup returns CDR1 DFQATT and CDR2 SNEGSKA (reference sequence). The CDR3 sequence is 12 residues long. Trimming took 5 bases from V and 6 from J, leaving 11 bases between them. This CDR3 is CSAHRLGNEQFF. Written as DNA, the CDR3 is TGCAGTGCTCACAGGTTGGGCAATGAGCAGTTCTTC.

In this sample, this clonotype turned up a few times. The CDR3 bases are TGTGCCAGCAGCCAAGATAGGGGCATACTCTATGGCTACACCTTC. Its protein product is CASSQDRGILYGYTF. J is TRBJ1-2 and V is TRBV4-2; weak D call: TRBD1 (5 bases). The length of the CDR3 is 15 residues. CDR1 LGHNA and CDR2 YNFKEQ come from the germline V gene. V was trimmed by 0 bases and J by 4 bases, leaving 12 bases between them.

The table lists this clonotype with many counts. V gene TRBV27 combines with J gene TRBJ2-5; 7 bases are a match to TRBD2. CDR3 length: 16 amino acids. CDR1 MNHEY and CDR2 SMNVEV come from the germline V gene (reference sequence). Germline trimming cut 0 bases from V and 1 base from J; bases unmatched to any gene: 5. The CDR3 sequence is CASSLSPAGAQETQYF. The CDR3, as DNA: TGTGCCAGCAGTTTATCGCCGGCGGGAGCCCAAGAGACCCAGTACTTC.

The V call is TRBV7-9, the J call TRBJ2-1, with D possibly matching TRBD1 (6 bases). There are 12 residues in the CDR3. Trimming cost V 4 bases and J 9 bases, with 10 bases left between them. Germline V gene data show CDR1 as SEHNR and CDR2 as FQNEAQ (reference sequence). CDR3 loop: CASSSEGGEQFF. The CDR3 DNA is TGTGCCAGCAGCTCCGAAGGGGGTGAGCAGTTCTTC. The full variable domain, its missing parts supplied by reference TRBV7-9 and TRBJ2-1, is DTGVSQNPRHKITKRGQNVTFRCDPISEHNRLYWYRQTLGQGPEFLTYFQNEAQLEKSRLLSDRFSAERPKGSFSTLEIQRTEQGDSAMYLCASSSEGGEQFFGPGTRLTVL.

The chain has TRBV20-1 and TRBJ2-7, with D perhaps TRBD2 (5 bases). The CDR3 runs to 14 residues. V dropped 5 bases and J dropped 0 bases, with 14 bases sitting between them. The germline V gene encodes CDR1 DFQATT and CDR2 SNEGSKA (reference sequence). CDR3 bases: TGCAGTGCTTCGGGGAGCGAGACCTCCTACGAGCAGTACTTC. Its translation: CSASGSETSYEQYF.

In this sample, this clonotype turned up a few times. V gene TRBV27 combines with J gene TRBJ1-6; TRBD1 matches 10 bases. V lost 3 bases and J lost 10; bases outside the gene matches: 6. Per germline, CDR1 MNHEY and CDR2 SMNVEV (reference sequence). The CDR3 has 15 amino acids. The CDR3 DNA reads as TGTGCCAGCAGTTTGGGGACAGGGGAGCGGTCACCCCTCCACTTT. Amino acid sequence: CASSLGTGERSPLHF.

The rearrangement links TRBV5-5 to TRBJ2-7; 8 bases line up with TRBD2. The junction had 16 bases not matched to a gene; V was cut back by 7 bases and J by 10 bases. The CDR3 sequence is 14 residues long. Germline V gene lookup returns CDR1 SGHKS and CDR2 YYEKEE (reference sequence). CDR3 coding DNA: TGTGCCAGCGAAGAATCAGCGGGAGTGGTCGACCAGTACTTC. This translates into CASEESAGVVDQYF.

This clonotype has more than one count but fewer than ten. V usage is TRBV12-3 or TRBV12-4 and J usage is TRBJ2-2, with TRBD1 matching 8 bases. CDR3 size: 14 residues. Trimming at V came to 3 bases and at J to 8 bases, leaving 5 bases not matched to a gene. This chain's CDR3 is CASSFGDRKGELFF. CDR3 in DNA: TGTGCCAGCAGTTTTGGGGACAGGAAGGGGGAGCTGTTTTTT.

This chain uses TRBV9 with TRBJ2-1; TRBD2 matches at 7 bases. CDR3 length: 13 residues. V lost 1 base and J lost 10; bases outside the gene matches: 5. Germline V gene data show CDR1 as SGDLS and CDR2 as YYNGEE. The CDR3 nucleotides are TGTGCCAGCAGCGTACCCGGGAGGCCCGAGCAGTTCTTC. Translating gives CASSVPGRPEQFF.

In its sample, this clonotype was seen a few times. The gene calls are TRBV4-1 and TRBJ2-1, with TRBD2 matching 12 bases. V shed 2 bases and J 8 bases; nucleotides not matched to a gene: 7. Germline V gene data show CDR1 as MGHRA and CDR2 as YSYEKL. There are 16 residues in the CDR3. In nucleotides, the CDR3 is TGCGCCAGCAGCCAACTAGCGGGAGGGTATCCGGATGAGCAGTTCTTC. It yields the protein CASSQLAGGYPDEQFF.

The V call is TRBV5-1, the J call TRBJ1-2, with a tentative D call TRBD1 (5 bases). The CDR3 is 15 residues long. Per the germline V gene, CDR1 is SGHRS and CDR2 is YFSETQ. V gave up 0 bases and J gave up 6 bases, with 15 bases separating them. The CDR3 region is CASSLAGTHPDGYTF. The CDR3, as DNA: TGCGCCAGCAGCTTGGCCGGGACTCATCCCGATGGCTACACCTTC.

The genes are TRBV9 and TRBJ2-7; D gene unclear. This CDR3 region has 12 residues. V shed 3 bases and J shed 2 bases, with 6 bases lying between them. The germline V gene has CDR1 SGDLS and CDR2 YYNGEE. The CDR3: CASSGFTYEQYF. CDR3 bases: TGTGCCAGCAGCGGCTTCACCTACGAGCAGTACTTC.

The V gene is TRBV12-3 or TRBV12-4, the J gene TRBJ2-3, with a possible D match to TRBD2 (6 bases). V was shortened by 5 bases and J by 4 bases, with 16 bases between the two germline ends. The CDR3 extends over 15 amino acids. Here the CDR3 reads CASSGTLEGPDTQYF. The CDR3, as DNA: TGTGCCAGCAGTGGGACTTTAGAGGGCCCAGATACGCAGTATTTT.

The chain carries TRBV7-9 and TRBJ2-1; no reliable D call. The CDR3 loop spans 14 amino acids. The germline V gene encodes CDR1 SEHNR and CDR2 FQNEAQ (reference sequence). Trimming cost V 1 base and J 6 bases, with 10 bases left between them. Here the CDR3 DNA reads TGTGCCAGCAGCTTAGTTTACCGGGTCAATGAGCAGTTCTTC. As protein: CASSLVYRVNEQFF.

CDR3 DNA: TGTGCCAGCAGTTCGCTTCTCTCCTGGCCCCAGTTCTTC. This sequence encodes CASSSLLSWPQFF. V usage is TRBV27 and J usage is TRBJ2-1, with D hard to call. Germline V gene sequence: CDR1 MNHEY, CDR2 SMNVEV (reference sequence). The CDR3 loop spans 13 amino acids. Trimming pared 4 bases from V and 13 bases from J, leaving 17 bases between.

A few counts support this clonotype. J is TRBJ2-7 and V is TRBV12-3 or TRBV12-4; 9 positions match TRBD1. The CDR3 contains 14 residues. V shed 5 bases and J 5 bases; nucleotides not matched to a gene: 7. In DNA, the CDR3 is TGTGCCAGCAGTGGGACAGGGAGAGCTAACGAGCAGTACTTC. Amino acid sequence: CASSGTGRANEQYF.

This sequence joins TRBV7-2 and TRBJ2-4; D not resolved. V lost 5 bases, J lost 5 bases, and 4 bases lay in between. The CDR3 covers 11 residues. Germline V lookup: CDR1 SGHTA, CDR2 FQGNSA. The CDR3 nucleotides are TGTGCCAGCAGCACTCAAAACATTCAGTACTTC. It encodes CASSTQNIQYF.

Worth noting for this clonotype: A read error may produce the germline difference seen at one junction end. The chain joins TRBV6-1 to TRBJ1-1; D gene uncertain. The CDR3 runs 13 residues. Per germline, CDR1 MNHNS and CDR2 SASEGT. This CDR3 reads CASSRIRNTEAFF. The CDR3 nucleotides read TGTGCCAGCAGCCGCATCCGGAACACTGAAGCTTTTTTT.